This TCR beta chain was captured in a study of blood T cell repertoires in COVID-19. At the level of the study: Acute and convalescent COVID-19 samples came from the United States, Italy and Spain. From T cells, B-cell-depleted T cells, or PBMCs came the material, which was cDNA or gDNA.

Per the authors' pipeline: Scientists estimated how many nucleated cells there were by amplifying reference gene primers. Clones were sequenced by immunoSEQ multiplex PCR, and TCRdb holds only the in-frame ones, with some missing. The V and J calls and clone size are taken from that table; D and trimming were inferred from the DNA. The profile shows about 210,000 clones, 92% of them singletons. The CDR3 length is 15 residues. Losses at the gene ends were 4 bases for V and 6 bases for J; bases not matched to a gene: 6. Germline assignment: CDR1 SEHNR and CDR2 FQNEAQ (reference sequence). The source of this sequence is a man aged 25-40 years with acute or convalescent COVID-19. The rearrangement joins TRBV7-9 to TRBJ2-1; 10 bases map to TRBD1. The sequenced sample consisted of peripheral blood. The CDR3 loop is CASSSRDRGPNEQFF. In nucleotides, the CDR3 is TGTGCCAGCAGCTCCCGGGACAGGGGACCCAATGAGCAGTTCTTC.